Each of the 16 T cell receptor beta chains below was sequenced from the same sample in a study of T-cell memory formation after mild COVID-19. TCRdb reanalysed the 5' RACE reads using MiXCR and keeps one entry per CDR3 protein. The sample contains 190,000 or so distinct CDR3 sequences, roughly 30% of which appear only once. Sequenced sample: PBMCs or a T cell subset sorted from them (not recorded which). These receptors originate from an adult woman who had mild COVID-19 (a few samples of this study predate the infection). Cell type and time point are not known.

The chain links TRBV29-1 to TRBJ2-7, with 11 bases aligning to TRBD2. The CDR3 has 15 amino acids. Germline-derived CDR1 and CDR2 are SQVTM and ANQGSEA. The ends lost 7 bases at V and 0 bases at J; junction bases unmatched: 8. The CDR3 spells CSARSGTSGSYEQYF. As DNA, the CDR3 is TGCAGCGCCCGATCCGGGACTAGCGGCTCCTACGAGCAGTACTTC.

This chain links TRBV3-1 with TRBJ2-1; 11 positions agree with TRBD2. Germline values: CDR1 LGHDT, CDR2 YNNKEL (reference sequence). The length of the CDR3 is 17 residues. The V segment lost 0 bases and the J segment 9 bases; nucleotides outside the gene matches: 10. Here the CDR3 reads CASSQDVQASGRSEQFF. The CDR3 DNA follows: TGTGCCAGCAGCCAAGATGTACAGGCTAGCGGGAGGAGTGAGCAGTTCTTC.

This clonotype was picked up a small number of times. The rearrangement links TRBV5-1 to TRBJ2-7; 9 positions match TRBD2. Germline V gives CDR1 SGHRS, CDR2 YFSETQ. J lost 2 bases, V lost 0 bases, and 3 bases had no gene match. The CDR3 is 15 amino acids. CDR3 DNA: TGCGCCAGCAGCTTGGTAGCGGGAGAAGCCTACGAGCAGTACTTC. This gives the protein CASSLVAGEAYEQYF.

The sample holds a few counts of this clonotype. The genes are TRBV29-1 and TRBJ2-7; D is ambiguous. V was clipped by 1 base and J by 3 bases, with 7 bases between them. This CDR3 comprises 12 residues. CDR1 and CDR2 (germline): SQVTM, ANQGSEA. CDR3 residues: CSVEGSGYEQYF. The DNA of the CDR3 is TGCAGCGTTGAAGGTTCGGGCTACGAGCAGTACTTC.

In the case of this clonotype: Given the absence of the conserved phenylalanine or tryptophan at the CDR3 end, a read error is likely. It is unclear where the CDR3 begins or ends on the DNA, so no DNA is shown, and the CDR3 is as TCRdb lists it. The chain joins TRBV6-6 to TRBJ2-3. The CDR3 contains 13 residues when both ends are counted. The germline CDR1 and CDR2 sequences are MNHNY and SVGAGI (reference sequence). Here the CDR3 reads CASSYDYSQDEKV.

The CDR3 region is CASSPPAGYEQYF. The CDR3 region has the DNA TGTGCCAGCAGCCCCCCCGCGGGCTACGAGCAGTACTTC. The genes are TRBV11-2 and TRBJ2-7; TRBD2 might be the D (5 bases). This CDR3 contains 13 residues. Germline values: CDR1 SGHAT, CDR2 FQNNGV. Trimming pared 5 bases from V and 3 bases from J, leaving 11 bases between.

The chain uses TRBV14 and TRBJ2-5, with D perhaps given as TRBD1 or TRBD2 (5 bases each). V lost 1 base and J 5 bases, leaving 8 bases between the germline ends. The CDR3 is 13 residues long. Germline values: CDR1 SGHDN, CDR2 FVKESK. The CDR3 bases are TGTGCCAGCAGCCAAGGGGGGTTCGAGACCCAGTACTTC. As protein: CASSQGGFETQYF.

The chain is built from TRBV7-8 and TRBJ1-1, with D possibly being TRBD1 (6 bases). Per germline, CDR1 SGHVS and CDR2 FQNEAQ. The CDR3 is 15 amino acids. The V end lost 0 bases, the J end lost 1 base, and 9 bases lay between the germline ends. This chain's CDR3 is CASSLAQGPNTEAFF. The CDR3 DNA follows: TGTGCCAGCAGCTTAGCCCAGGGGCCGAACACTGAAGCTTTCTTT. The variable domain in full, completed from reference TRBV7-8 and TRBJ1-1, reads GAGVSQSPRYKVAKRGQDVALRCDPISGHVSLFWYQQALGQGPEFLTYFQNEAQLDKSGLPSDRFFAERPEGSVSTLKIQRTQQEDSAVYLCASSLAQGPNTEAFFGQGTRLTVV.

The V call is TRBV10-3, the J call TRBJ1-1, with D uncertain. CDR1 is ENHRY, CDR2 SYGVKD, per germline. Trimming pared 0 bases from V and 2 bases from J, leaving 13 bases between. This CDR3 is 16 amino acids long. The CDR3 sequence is CAISESPADVNTEAFF. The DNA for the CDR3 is TGTGCCATCAGTGAGTCCCCCGCCGATGTCAACACTGAAGCTTTCTTT.

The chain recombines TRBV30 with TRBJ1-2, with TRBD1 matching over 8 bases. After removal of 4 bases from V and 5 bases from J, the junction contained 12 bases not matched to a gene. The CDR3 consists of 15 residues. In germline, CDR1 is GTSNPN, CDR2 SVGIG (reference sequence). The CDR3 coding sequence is TGTGCCTGGACAGGGGGCGGCTCTTTCGGTTATGGCTACACCTTC. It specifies CAWTGGGSFGYGYTF.

In DNA, the CDR3 is TGTGCCAGCAGCTCCATCTCCTACGAGCAGTACTTC. It specifies CASSSISYEQYF. The chain joins TRBV7-9 to TRBJ2-7, with unresolved D. There are 12 residues in the CDR3. Trimming pared 4 bases from V and 0 bases from J, leaving 4 bases between. Germline V CDR1 and CDR2: SEHNR, FQNEAQ (reference sequence).

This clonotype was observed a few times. CDR3 protein: CATSDSGGPGANVLTF. As DNA, the CDR3 is TGTGCCACCAGTGATTCCGGGGGGCCTGGGGCCAACGTCCTGACTTTC. This chain joins TRBV24-1 and TRBJ2-6; D might be TRBD2 (7 bases). The CDR3 consists of 16 residues. V shed 2 bases and J shed 2 bases, with 9 bases lying between them. CDR1 KGHDR and CDR2 SFDVKD come from the germline V gene.

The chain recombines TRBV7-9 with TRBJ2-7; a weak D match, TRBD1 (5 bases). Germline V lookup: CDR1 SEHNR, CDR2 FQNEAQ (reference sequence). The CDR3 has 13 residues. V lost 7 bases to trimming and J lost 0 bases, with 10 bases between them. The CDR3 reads CASTDDSSYEQYF. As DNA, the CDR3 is TGTGCCAGCACTGACGACAGCTCCTACGAGCAGTACTTC.

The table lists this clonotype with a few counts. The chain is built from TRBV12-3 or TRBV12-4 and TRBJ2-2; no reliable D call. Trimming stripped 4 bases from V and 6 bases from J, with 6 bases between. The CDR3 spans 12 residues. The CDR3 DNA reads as TGTGCCAGCAGTTATTTTTCCGGGGAGCTGTTTTTT. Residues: CASSYFSGELFF.

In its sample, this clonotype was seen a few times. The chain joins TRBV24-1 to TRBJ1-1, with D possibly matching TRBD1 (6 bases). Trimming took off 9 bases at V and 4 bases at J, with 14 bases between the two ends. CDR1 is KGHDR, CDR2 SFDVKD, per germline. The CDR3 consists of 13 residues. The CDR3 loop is CATQQGSSTEAFF. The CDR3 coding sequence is TGTGCCACCCAACAGGGCAGTAGCACTGAAGCTTTCTTT.

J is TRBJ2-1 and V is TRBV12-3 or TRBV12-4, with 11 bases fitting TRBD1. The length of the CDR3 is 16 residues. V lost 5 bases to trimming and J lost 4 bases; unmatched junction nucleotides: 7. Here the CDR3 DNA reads TGTGCCAGCAGTCCGCGGACAGGGGGCCTTTACAATGAGCAGTTCTTC. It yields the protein CASSPRTGGLYNEQFF.